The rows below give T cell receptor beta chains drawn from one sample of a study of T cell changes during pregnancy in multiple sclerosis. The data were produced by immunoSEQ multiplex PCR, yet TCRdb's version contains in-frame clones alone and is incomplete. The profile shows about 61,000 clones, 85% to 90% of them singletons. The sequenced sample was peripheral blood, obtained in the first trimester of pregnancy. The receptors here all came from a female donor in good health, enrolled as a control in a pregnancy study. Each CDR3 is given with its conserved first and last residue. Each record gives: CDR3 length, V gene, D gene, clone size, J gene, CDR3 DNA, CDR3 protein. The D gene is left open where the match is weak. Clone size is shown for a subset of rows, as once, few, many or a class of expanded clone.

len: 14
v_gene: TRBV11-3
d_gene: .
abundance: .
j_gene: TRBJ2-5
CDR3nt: TGTGCCAGCAGCTGGGGGGTCGGTTTCGAGACCCAGTACTTC
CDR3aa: CASSWGVGFETQYF

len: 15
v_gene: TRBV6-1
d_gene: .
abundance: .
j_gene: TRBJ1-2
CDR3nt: TGTGCCAGCAGTGAAGCGCTCGGCCAGGCCTATGGCTACACCTTC
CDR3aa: CASSEALGQAYGYTF

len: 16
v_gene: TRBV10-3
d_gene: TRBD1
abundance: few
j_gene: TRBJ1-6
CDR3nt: TGTGCCATCAGGACAGGGATCGGATCCTATAATTCACCCCTCCACTTT
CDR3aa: CAIRTGIGSYNSPLHF

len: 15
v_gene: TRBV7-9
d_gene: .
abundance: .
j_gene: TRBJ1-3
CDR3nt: TGTGCCAGCAGCGTCCAGGACAGTGCCGGAAACACCATATATTTT
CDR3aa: CASSVQDSAGNTIYF

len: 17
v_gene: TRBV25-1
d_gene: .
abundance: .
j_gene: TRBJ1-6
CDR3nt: TGTGCCAGCAGTCGCCGACAGGATGGCCTCTATAATTCACCCCTCCACTTT
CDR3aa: CASSRRQDGLYNSPLHF

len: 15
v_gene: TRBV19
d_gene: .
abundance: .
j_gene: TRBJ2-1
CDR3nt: TGTGCCAGCCACCCTCCGGGGAGCTCCTACAATGAGCAGTTCTTC
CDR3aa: CASHPPGSSYNEQFF

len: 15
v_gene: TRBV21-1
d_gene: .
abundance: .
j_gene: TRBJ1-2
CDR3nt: TGTGCCAGCAGCAAACAGCAGGGACAGGTGGGGGGCTACACCTTC
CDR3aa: CASSKQQGQVGGYTF

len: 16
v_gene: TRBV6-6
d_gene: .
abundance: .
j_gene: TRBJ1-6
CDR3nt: TGTGCCAGCAGGCCCGACAGCGTTGGAGGGGAATCACCCCTCCACTTT
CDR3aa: CASRPDSVGGESPLHF

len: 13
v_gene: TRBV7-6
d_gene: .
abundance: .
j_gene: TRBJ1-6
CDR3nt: TGTGCCAGCGGGGAGGGTCAGGATTCACCCCTCCACTTT
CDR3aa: CASGEGQDSPLHF

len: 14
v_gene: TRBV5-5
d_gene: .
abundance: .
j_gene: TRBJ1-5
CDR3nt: TGTGCCAGCAGCCCGGCGGCAGGGAATCAGCCCCAGCATTTT
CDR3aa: CASSPAAGNQPQHF